Listed below are T cell receptor beta chains from one sample, sequenced in a study of Graves' ophthalmopathy and Graves' hyperthyroidism. In TCRdb, the multiplex PCR reads were re-called with MiXCR into one record per CDR3 protein. Among 500,000 to 600,000 distinct CDR3 sequences listed, under 40% were seen once. Sequenced: peripheral blood or thyroid tissue (not recorded which). These TCRs come from an adult man with Graves' hyperthyroidism. CDR3s include the opening cysteine and the closing phenylalanine or tryptophan. Each record gives: V gene, clone size, J gene, D gene, CDR3 DNA, CDR3 protein. A D gene is named only where the DNA matches it firmly. Only some rows state a clone size, as once, few, many or a class for expanded clones.

v_gene: TRBV10-3
abundance: .
j_gene: TRBJ1-6
d_gene: TRBD1
CDR3nt: TGTGCCATCAGGGGGACAGGGGCCTATTCACCCCTCCACTTT
CDR3aa: CAIRGTGAYSPLHF

v_gene: TRBV10-3
abundance: .
j_gene: TRBJ2-1
d_gene: TRBD2
CDR3nt: TGTGCCATCAGGACCTTTGGACTAGCCGATGAGCAGTTCTTC
CDR3aa: CAIRTFGLADEQFF

v_gene: TRBV29-1
abundance: once
j_gene: TRBJ1-1
d_gene: TRBD1
CDR3nt: TGCAGCGCTCGGTCAGGGACAGACACTGAAGCTTTCTTT
CDR3aa: CSARSGTDTEAFF

v_gene: TRBV27
abundance: .
j_gene: TRBJ1-5
d_gene: TRBD1
CDR3nt: TGTGCCAGCAGTTTAATCGGGGTGACAGGGGATCAGCCCCAGCATTTT
CDR3aa: CASSLIGVTGDQPQHF

v_gene: TRBV3-1
abundance: many
j_gene: TRBJ2-7
d_gene: TRBD1
CDR3nt: TGTGCCAGCAGCCGGGACAGGGTTCACGAGCAGTACTTC
CDR3aa: CASSRDRVHEQYF

v_gene: TRBV20-1
abundance: .
j_gene: TRBJ1-5
d_gene: .
CDR3nt: TGCAGTGCCAGCAGTGCACCACTGCTTCAGCCCCAGCATTTT
CDR3aa: CSASSAPLLQPQHF

v_gene: TRBV11-2
abundance: .
j_gene: TRBJ2-5
d_gene: TRBD1
CDR3nt: TGTGCCAGCAGCTTACGAGACAGGGTCGATGAGACCCAGTACTTC
CDR3aa: CASSLRDRVDETQYF

v_gene: TRBV6-6
abundance: .
j_gene: TRBJ2-6
d_gene: .
CDR3nt: TGTGCCAGCAGTTTATCCCGGGCCAACGACCTGACTTTC
CDR3aa: CASSLSRANDLTF

v_gene: TRBV2
abundance: .
j_gene: TRBJ2-5
d_gene: .
CDR3nt: TGTGCCAGCAGTGATAACAGGGAGCCAGGTCAGCCCCAGTACTTC
CDR3aa: CASSDNREPGQPQYF

v_gene: TRBV25-1
abundance: .
j_gene: TRBJ2-5
d_gene: .
CDR3nt: TGTGCCAGCAGCTCTGAACTCGGGCGGGGGCCCCAAGAGACCCAGTACTTC
CDR3aa: CASSSELGRGPQETQYF

v_gene: TRBV10-3
abundance: .
j_gene: TRBJ2-7
d_gene: TRBD1
CDR3nt: TGTGCCATCAGTAAAAGACAGGGGGCTGAAGACTACGAGCAGTACTTC
CDR3aa: CAISKRQGAEDYEQYF

v_gene: TRBV20-1
abundance: many
j_gene: TRBJ1-4
d_gene: .
CDR3nt: TGCAGTGCTAAAACTGCTGGGAAGGAAAAACTGTTTTTT
CDR3aa: CSAKTAGKEKLFF

v_gene: TRBV7-9
abundance: few
j_gene: TRBJ2-1
d_gene: .
CDR3nt: TGTGCCAGCAGCGAACGGGACTGGCATGAGCAGTTCTTC
CDR3aa: CASSERDWHEQFF

v_gene: TRBV29-1
abundance: many
j_gene: TRBJ1-1
d_gene: .
CDR3nt: TGCAGCGCCGTCGACCAAGGGTTGAACACTGAAGCTTTCTTT
CDR3aa: CSAVDQGLNTEAFF

v_gene: TRBV24-1
abundance: many
j_gene: TRBJ2-7
d_gene: .
CDR3nt: TGTGCCACCAGAAGGGCCCCCCTCACCTACGAGCAGTACTTC
CDR3aa: CATRRAPLTYEQYF

v_gene: TRBV12-3/TRBV12-4
abundance: few
j_gene: TRBJ1-1
d_gene: .
CDR3nt: TGTGCCAGCAGTTCTGGCCCAAGGGAGACTGAAGCTTTCTTT
CDR3aa: CASSSGPRETEAFF

v_gene: TRBV6-1
abundance: few
j_gene: TRBJ1-3
d_gene: .
CDR3nt: TGTGCCAGTAAACCAAGGGACTCTGGAAACACCATATATTTT
CDR3aa: CASKPRDSGNTIYF

v_gene: TRBV2
abundance: .
j_gene: TRBJ1-2
d_gene: .
CDR3nt: TGTGACCAGGGCTACTATGGCTACACCTTC
CDR3aa: CDQGYYGYTF

v_gene: TRBV10-3
abundance: .
j_gene: TRBJ1-4
d_gene: .
CDR3nt: TGTGCCATCAGTGAAACCGGGACGGCTAATGAAAAACTGTTTTTT
CDR3aa: CAISETGTANEKLFF

v_gene: TRBV10-3
abundance: .
j_gene: TRBJ1-5
d_gene: .
CDR3nt: TGTGCCAGCCGAAGTTTTAGGGGACTTAGCAATCAGCCCCAGCATTTT
CDR3aa: CASRSFRGLSNQPQHF

v_gene: TRBV7-2
abundance: many
j_gene: TRBJ2-7
d_gene: TRBD2
CDR3nt: TGTGCCAGCAGCTTAGGAATAGGCGGGAGACTCCCCTACGAGCAGTACTTC
CDR3aa: CASSLGIGGRLPYEQYF

v_gene: TRBV6-1
abundance: many
j_gene: TRBJ1-5
d_gene: TRBD1
CDR3nt: TGTGCCAGCAGTGATGGGACAGTAAATCAGCCCCAGCATTTT
CDR3aa: CASSDGTVNQPQHF

v_gene: TRBV7-9
abundance: many
j_gene: TRBJ1-3
d_gene: .
CDR3nt: TGTGCCAGCAGCTTAGGACAGTCGGGTGGAAACACCATATATTTT
CDR3aa: CASSLGQSGGNTIYF

v_gene: TRBV20-1
abundance: .
j_gene: TRBJ1-6
d_gene: .
CDR3nt: TGCAGTGCTAGGATGGACTCTGGTTCACCCCTCCACTTT
CDR3aa: CSARMDSGSPLHF